A selection of T cell receptor beta chains follows, all from one sample in a study of blood T cell repertoires in COVID-19. Assay used: immunoSEQ multiplex PCR; TCRdb lists only in-frame clones, some missing. The sample lists fewer than 200,000 clones, approximately 90% occurring once. Sequenced: peripheral blood. Every receptor here comes from a woman between 18 and 30 years old who had recovered from COVID-19. The CDR3 runs from the conserved cysteine through the conserved F or W. The D gene is left open where the match is weak. Not all rows give a size; the values are once, few, many and, for expanded clones, a class.

J: TRBJ2-7
size: NA
V: TRBV2
D: TRBD1
DNA: TGTGCCAGCCAACGGACAGGGGGCTACGAGCAGTACTTC
CDR3: CASQRTGGYEQYF

J: TRBJ2-3
size: NA
V: TRBV3-1/TRBV3-2
D: TRBD2
DNA: TGTGCCAGCAGCCACCTTGGGACTAGCGGGGGGACTAGCACAGATACGCAGTATTTT
CDR3: CASSHLGTSGGTSTDTQYF

J: TRBJ2-1
size: NA
V: TRBV6-6
D: NA
DNA: TGTGCCAGCAGTCAACCCCGGTTGGGGCGATTGGAGTCCCACCTCAATGAGCAGTTCTTC
CDR3: CASSQPRLGRLESHLNEQFF

J: TRBJ2-7
size: NA
V: TRBV6-5
D: TRBD1
DNA: TGTGCCAGCAGCGACAGGGACTACGAGCAGTACTTC
CDR3: CASSDRDYEQYF

J: TRBJ1-4
size: few
V: TRBV4-3
D: NA
DNA: TGCGCCAGCAGCCTAGCGGGGGAAAAACTGTTTTTT
CDR3: CASSLAGEKLFF

J: TRBJ2-3
size: NA
V: TRBV27
D: NA
DNA: TGTGCCAGCAGTGTGGACATGGCCCCAGATACGCAGTATTTT
CDR3: CASSVDMAPDTQYF

J: TRBJ2-5
size: NA
V: TRBV3-1/TRBV3-2
D: TRBD2
DNA: TGTGCCAGCAGCCATCAAGGACTAGCGGTTGAGACCCAGTACTTC
CDR3: CASSHQGLAVETQYF

J: TRBJ1-5
size: NA
V: TRBV5-6
D: NA
DNA: TGTGCCAGCAGCTCATGGACAGATAGCAATCAGCCCCAGCATTTT
CDR3: CASSSWTDSNQPQHF

J: TRBJ2-3
size: NA
V: TRBV20-1
D: TRBD2
DNA: TGCAGTGCTAGTACTAGCGGGAGAACAGATACGCAGTATTTT
CDR3: CSASTSGRTDTQYF

J: TRBJ2-1
size: NA
V: TRBV4-1
D: TRBD2
DNA: TGCGCCAGCAGCCAAAGCGGGGGCTTCTCCTACAATGAGCAGTTCTTC
CDR3: CASSQSGGFSYNEQFF

J: TRBJ1-2
size: NA
V: TRBV4-3
D: TRBD1
DNA: TGCGCCAGCAGCCCCACGACAGGGGGGAACTATGGCTACACCTTC
CDR3: CASSPTTGGNYGYTF

J: TRBJ1-1
size: NA
V: TRBV5-1
D: TRBD1
DNA: TGCGCCAGCAGCGCCGGGACAGCGGTCACTGAAGCTTTCTTT
CDR3: CASSAGTAVTEAFF

J: TRBJ2-5
size: NA
V: TRBV7-2
D: TRBD2
DNA: TGTGCCAGCAGCTCGCGGACTAGCGGGGATCAAGAGACCCAGTACTTC
CDR3: CASSSRTSGDQETQYF

J: TRBJ1-1
size: NA
V: TRBV18
D: TRBD1
DNA: TGTGCCAGCTCACGCCTTACAGGGGAAACTGAAGCTTTCTTT
CDR3: CASSRLTGETEAFF

J: TRBJ2-3
size: NA
V: TRBV4-1
D: NA
DNA: TGCGCCAGCAGCCAAGATGATGAAGGGGTACGATTATCAGATACGCAGTATTTT
CDR3: CASSQDDEGVRLSDTQYF

J: TRBJ1-2
size: NA
V: TRBV7-6
D: TRBD1
DNA: TGTGCCAGCAGCTCCCGACAGGGGGCGGATGGCTACACCTTC
CDR3: CASSSRQGADGYTF

J: TRBJ2-5
size: NA
V: TRBV9
D: TRBD1
DNA: TGTGCCAGCAGCGTAGGATCAGGTGGACAGGGAGACTGGGAGACCCAGTACTTC
CDR3: CASSVGSGGQGDWETQYF

J: TRBJ2-1
size: NA
V: TRBV18
D: TRBD1
DNA: TGTGCCAGCGCACAGATAAATATAGGGACAGGGTTCCACAATGAGCAGTTCTTC
CDR3: CASAQINIGTGFHNEQFF

J: TRBJ2-2
size: NA
V: TRBV24-1
D: TRBD2
DNA: TGTGCCACCAGTGAGACTAGCGGGAGTCCTACCGGGGAGCTGTTTTTT
CDR3: CATSETSGSPTGELFF

J: TRBJ1-3
size: NA
V: TRBV18
D: NA
DNA: TGTGCCAGCTCACCACCGCGCAGGGAAGGTGGAAACACCATATATTTT
CDR3: CASSPPRREGGNTIYF

J: TRBJ2-7
size: NA
V: TRBV11-2
D: NA
DNA: TGTGCCAGCAGCTTAGGGTTGTCTAGTTCTCCCTACGAGCAGTACTTC
CDR3: CASSLGLSSSPYEQYF

J: TRBJ2-5
size: NA
V: TRBV2
D: NA
DNA: TGTGCCAGCAGTGGGGGGCAGTACCAAGAGACCCAGTACTTC
CDR3: CASSGGQYQETQYF

J: TRBJ2-5
size: NA
V: TRBV3-1/TRBV3-2
D: NA
DNA: TGTGCCAGCAGCCCTTGGGGGGAACAAGAGACCCAGTACTTC
CDR3: CASSPWGEQETQYF

J: TRBJ1-4
size: few
V: TRBV25-1
D: NA
DNA: TGTGCCAGCAGTCTGCCAGGAGGTAATGAAAAACTGTTTTTT
CDR3: CASSLPGGNEKLFF

J: TRBJ1-1
size: few
V: TRBV5-1
D: TRBD1
DNA: TGCGCCAGCAGCTTGGGGGGCGACAGGGGAGTCGCTGAAGCTTTCTTT
CDR3: CASSLGGDRGVAEAFF

J: TRBJ1-5
size: NA
V: TRBV19
D: NA
DNA: TGTGCCAGTAGTTTTAACGGGGTTCGTAATCAGCCCCAGCATTTT
CDR3: CASSFNGVRNQPQHF

J: TRBJ1-1
size: NA
V: TRBV7-2
D: NA
DNA: TGTGCCAGCAGCTCCCCGTACACTGAAGCTTTCTTT
CDR3: CASSSPYTEAFF

J: TRBJ2-7
size: NA
V: TRBV6-5
D: NA
DNA: TGTGCCAGCAGTTCTGAAGGTCAGGGGCTGGTCGAGCAGTACTTC
CDR3: CASSSEGQGLVEQYF

J: TRBJ1-5
size: NA
V: TRBV7-9
D: TRBD1
DNA: TGTGCCAGCAGCCCAGGGGGAGGCAATCAGCCCCAGCATTTT
CDR3: CASSPGGGNQPQHF

J: TRBJ2-3
size: NA
V: TRBV5-1
D: NA
DNA: TGCGCCAGCAGCTTGGGGAGTCGCACAGATACGCAGTATTTT
CDR3: CASSLGSRTDTQYF

J: TRBJ2-4
size: NA
V: TRBV5-1
D: NA
DNA: TGCGCCAGCAGCCCGTCAGGCCTTCTAGCCAAAAACATTCAGTACTTC
CDR3: CASSPSGLLAKNIQYF

J: TRBJ1-1
size: few
V: TRBV2
D: NA
DNA: TGTGCCAGCAGTCAACAGGGTACCGCTGAAGCTTTCTTT
CDR3: CASSQQGTAEAFF

J: TRBJ2-2
size: NA
V: TRBV6-6
D: NA
DNA: TGTGCCAGCAGCTATGGGCCCGGAGCGGGCGGGGAGCTGTTTTTT
CDR3: CASSYGPGAGGELFF

J: TRBJ1-1
size: NA
V: TRBV7-9
D: NA
DNA: TGTGCCAGCAGCCCTCGCAGGGTCGAACCGAACACTGAAGCTTTCTTT
CDR3: CASSPRRVEPNTEAFF

J: TRBJ1-3
size: NA
V: TRBV9
D: NA
DNA: TGTGCCAGCAGCGTAGGTAGGGGCACCTCCTCTGGAAACACCATATATTTT
CDR3: CASSVGRGTSSGNTIYF

J: TRBJ2-1
size: NA
V: TRBV11-3
D: TRBD2
DNA: TGTGCCAGCAGCCCCATAGCGGGAGGGTCCTACAATGAGCAATTCTTC
CDR3: CASSPIAGGSYNEQFF

J: TRBJ2-7
size: NA
V: TRBV15
D: NA
DNA: TGTGCCACCAGCTCAGAGGAGACCTACGAGCAGTACTTC
CDR3: CATSSEETYEQYF

J: TRBJ1-2
size: NA
V: TRBV18
D: NA
DNA: TGTGCCAGCTCACCCACGGTTGGAGTTGACTATGGCTACACCTTC
CDR3: CASSPTVGVDYGYTF

J: TRBJ2-3
size: NA
V: TRBV7-8
D: NA
DNA: TGTGCCAGCAGCTTAGGAGCGGTCACAGATACGCAGTATTTT
CDR3: CASSLGAVTDTQYF